The entry below gives a single T cell receptor (beta chain) sequence along with its context. The antigen is unknown. The sample comes from a study of PD-L1 blockade in urothelial cancer. TCRdb's copy holds only in-frame clones and misses some; the assay was immunoSEQ multiplex PCR. Altogether more than 50,000 clones are present, over 75% being singletons, with the ten largest covering 4.5%. The CDR3 has 14 residues. V gave up 5 bases and J gave up 6 bases; unmatched junction bases: 6. Germline CDR1 and CDR2: SGHVS and FQNEAQ. Findings and caveats of the study: Below-median TCR clonality that was measured in pretreatment blood predicted better survival.

The study collected 1 to 8 samples per patient, pretreatment and on-treatment. Here the sequenced sample was PBMCs, taken around atezolizumab (anti-PD-L1) treatment. The rearrangement joins TRBV7-8 to TRBJ2-7, with 11 bases lining up with TRBD2. This receptor was obtained from a man in his 70s with urothelial cancer. CDR3 in DNA: TGTGCCAGCAGCATGACTAGCGGGATCTCCGAGCAGTACTTC. Translating gives CASSMTSGISEQYF.